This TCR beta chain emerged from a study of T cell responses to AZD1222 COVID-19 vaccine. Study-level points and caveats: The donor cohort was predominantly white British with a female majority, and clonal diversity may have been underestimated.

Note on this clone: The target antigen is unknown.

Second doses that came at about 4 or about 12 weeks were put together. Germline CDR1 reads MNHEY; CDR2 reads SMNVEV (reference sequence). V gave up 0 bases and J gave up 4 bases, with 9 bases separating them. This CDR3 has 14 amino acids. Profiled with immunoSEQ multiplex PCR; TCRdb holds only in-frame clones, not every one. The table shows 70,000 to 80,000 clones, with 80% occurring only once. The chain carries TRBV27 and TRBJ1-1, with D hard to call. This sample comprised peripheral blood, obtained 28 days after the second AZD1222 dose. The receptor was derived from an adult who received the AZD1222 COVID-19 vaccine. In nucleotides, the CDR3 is TGTGCCAGCAGTTTATCCCACTTGTTCACTGAAGCTTTCTTT. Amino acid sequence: CASSLSHLFTEAFF.